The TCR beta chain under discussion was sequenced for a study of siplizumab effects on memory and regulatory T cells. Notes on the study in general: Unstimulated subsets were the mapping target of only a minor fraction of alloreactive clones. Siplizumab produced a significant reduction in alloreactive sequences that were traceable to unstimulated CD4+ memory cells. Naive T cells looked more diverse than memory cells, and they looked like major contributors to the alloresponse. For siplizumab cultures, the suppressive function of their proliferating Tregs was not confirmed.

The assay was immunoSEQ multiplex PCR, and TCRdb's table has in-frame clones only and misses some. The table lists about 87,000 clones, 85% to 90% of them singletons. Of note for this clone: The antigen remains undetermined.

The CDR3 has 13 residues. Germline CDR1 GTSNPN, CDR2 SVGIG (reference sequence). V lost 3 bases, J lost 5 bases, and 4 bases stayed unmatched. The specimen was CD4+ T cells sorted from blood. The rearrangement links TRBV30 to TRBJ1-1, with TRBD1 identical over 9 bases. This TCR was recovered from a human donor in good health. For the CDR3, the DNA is TGTGCCTGGAGCGGACAGGGGCGGACTGAAGCTTTCTTT. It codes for CAWSGQGRTEAFF.